What follows are 12 T cell receptor beta chains derived from one specimen sequenced in a study of blood T cell repertoires in COVID-19. Profiled with immunoSEQ multiplex PCR; TCRdb holds only in-frame clones, not every one. The profile shows fewer than 300,000 clones, about 85% of them singletons. The sample was peripheral blood. The receptor source for this set is a human donor in a cohort sampled during active COVID-19.

This clone is a singleton in its sample. The chain is built from TRBV5-1 and TRBJ2-1, with TRBD2 matching 7 bases. CDR1 is SGHRS, CDR2 YFSETQ, per germline. With V trimmed by 4 bases and J by 4 bases, 17 bases remained unmatched. The CDR3 spans 18 residues. The CDR3 spells CASSPLPGTTVLYNEQFF. CDR3 sequence (DNA): TGCGCCAGCAGCCCCCTTCCCGGGACTACCGTCCTTTACAATGAGCAGTTCTTC.

The chain employs TRBV6-6 and TRBJ1-2, with a tentative D call TRBD1 (5 bases). CDR1 MNHNY and CDR2 SVGAGI come from the germline V gene (reference sequence). CDR3 size: 13 residues. The germline V and J ends were trimmed by 7 bases and 2 bases, with 11 bases remaining between them. CDR3 protein: CASTTTDNYGYTF. The CDR3 bases are TGTGCCAGCACCACGACAGACAACTATGGCTACACCTTC.

The chain is built from TRBV9 and TRBJ2-5, with 12 bases aligning to TRBD2. Per the germline V gene, CDR1 is SGDLS and CDR2 is YYNGEE. The CDR3 sequence is 16 residues long. J gave up 2 bases and V 4 bases, and 6 bases lay outside the gene matches. The CDR3 loop reads CASSLGTSGPQETQYF. For the CDR3, the DNA is TGTGCCAGCAGCCTTGGGACTAGCGGGCCTCAAGAGACCCAGTACTTC.

This clone was seen a handful of times. J is TRBJ1-1 and V is TRBV9; 7 bases fit TRBD1. The trim removed 3 bases at V and 4 bases at J, leaving 12 bases unmatched. CDR3 length equals 16 residues. The germline gives CDR1 SGDLS, CDR2 YYNGEE. In nucleotides, the CDR3 is TGTGCCAGCAGCGCCAGGGGGGACTCGGTGACCACTGAAGCTTTCTTT. This codes for CASSARGDSVTTEAFF.

Worth noting for this clone: This sample includes further DNA sequences coding for the same CDR3. CDR3 protein: CASSLIAGNEQFF. The CDR3 DNA reads TGTGCCAGCAGCTTGATTGCAGGCAATGAGCAGTTCTTC. The chain carries TRBV5-6 and TRBJ2-1; no clear D. V lost 1 base, J lost 6 bases, and 8 bases lay in between. The length of the CDR3 is 13 residues. CDR1 is SGHDT, CDR2 YYEEEE, per germline.

The rearrangement uses TRBV3-1 (or the pseudogene TRBV3-2) and TRBJ1-5; TRBD1 aligns across 9 bases. The CDR3 contains 14 residues. Losses at the gene ends were 4 bases for V and 6 bases for J; bases not matched to a gene: 4. Germline V gene sequence: CDR1 LGHDT, CDR2 YNNKEL (reference sequence). CDR3 residues: CASSLQGAIQPQHF. In nucleotides, the CDR3 is TGTGCCAGCAGCCTACAGGGGGCGATTCAGCCCCAGCATTTT.

The chain recombines TRBV19 with TRBJ1-1; D unresolved. The CDR3 runs 12 residues. Trimming left V 3 bases short and J 3 bases short, with 5 bases between. Germline-derived CDR1 and CDR2 are LNHDA and SQIVND (reference sequence). CDR3 nucleotides: TGTGCCAGTAGTATCCTAGACACTGAAGCTTTCTTT. As protein: CASSILDTEAFF.

This clone has more than one count but fewer than ten. This sequence joins TRBV7-9 and TRBJ2-7, with D possibly being TRBD2 (6 bases). The CDR3 loop spans 14 amino acids. CDR1 and CDR2 from the germline V gene are SEHNR and FQNEAQ (reference sequence). V shed 1 base and J shed 7 bases, with 14 bases lying between them. The CDR3 reads CASSLGIGGGEQYF. The CDR3 coding sequence is TGTGCCAGCAGCTTAGGGATTGGAGGAGGGGAGCAGTACTTC.

V usage is TRBV7-2 and J usage is TRBJ2-5, with D possibly matching TRBD1 (7 bases). In germline, CDR1 is SGHTA, CDR2 FQGNSA. The CDR3 runs 14 residues. Trimming removed 3 bases at V and 5 bases at J, with 13 bases between. In DNA form, the CDR3 reads TGTGCCAGCAGCTTCCAGGGGGGCGCGGAGACCCAGTACTTC. It is translated as CASSFQGGAETQYF.

This clone turned up a few times. The V gene is TRBV7-2, the J gene TRBJ2-7, with D possibly matching TRBD2 (6 bases). This CDR3 is built from 14 residues. V lost 6 bases, J lost 2 bases, and 14 bases lay in between. CDR1 is SGHTA and CDR2 is FQGNSA in the germline V gene. CDR3 in amino acids: CASSPGWGAYEQYF. The CDR3 bases are TGTGCCAGCAGTCCGGGTTGGGGGGCCTACGAGCAGTACTTC.

The V gene is TRBV25-1, the J gene TRBJ1-1; no clear D. The V and J ends lost 7 bases and 5 bases respectively, with 14 bases between them. In germline, CDR1 is MGHDK, CDR2 SYGVNS. This CDR3 comprises 13 residues. The CDR3 region is CASTAWRGTEAFF. For the CDR3, the DNA is TGTGCCAGCACTGCTTGGAGAGGGACTGAAGCTTTCTTT.

This chain joins TRBV3-1 (or the pseudogene TRBV3-2) and TRBJ2-1, with 8 positions matching TRBD1. CDR1 is LGHDT, CDR2 YNNKEL, per germline (reference sequence). V dropped 1 base and J dropped 6; count of bases not matched to a gene: 2. The CDR3 contains 14 residues. In nucleotides, the CDR3 is TGTGCCAGCAGCCAAGGGACAGGGACCAATGAGCAGTTCTTC. It yields the protein CASSQGTGTNEQFF.